This TCR beta chain was identified during a study of human T cells and chemical hapten exposure (dated by TCRdb to the early 2020s). Some background on the complete study: For sensitization, 2% DPC in acetone was applied to a 2 cm by 2 cm area of upper inner arm skin. Some 29 alopecia patients provided blood for TCR sequencing at one to four time points (pre-sensitization, 2, 6 and 24 weeks). Blood samples were taken from patients before sensitization (week 0) and at 2, 6 and about 24 weeks after DPC sensitization. Libraries were combined into a pool for sequencing, and differences in TCR yield between samples came mainly from small differences in library volumes within the pool. This study followed changes in the peripheral blood TCR repertoire in vivo during primary and secondary sensitization of alopecia patients to the hapten diphenylcyclopropenone (DPC). Most of the patients in the cohort were female, and the cohort covered alopecia areata with under or over 50% scalp involvement, alopecia totalis and alopecia universalis. Throughout the roughly 26-week study period, patients were also given weekly therapeutic DPC doses on the scalp. Patch testing was performed on the upper back with Finn chambers containing 0.01% DPC, and the patch tests were scored after 6 days according to International Contact Dermatitis Research Group standards. The full study reports these points: Because all patients had alopecia, a presumed autoimmune disease, the immune response of the patients might differ from that of healthy individuals. Repeated subsampling changed both the strength of the expansion versus patch-test correlation and the threshold at which that correlation became significant. DPC sensitization did not change how many TCRs were above 1 in 1000 frequency, and no evidence was found of alterations in global repertoire structure. Compared with pre-sensitization or healthy control sets, expanded TCRs formed significantly more large CDR3 similarity clusters, which is consistent with antigen-driven responses. The number of PT1 expanded TCRs positively correlated with patch test score, significant at thresholds 8, 16 and 32 but not 4.

Library construction relied on RACE. Sequencing was performed on a NextSeq 500. During library preparation, unique molecular identifiers were attached to individual cDNA molecules so that TCRs could be counted quantitatively and reproducibly. Each blood RNA sample was used to sequence both TCR alpha and TCR beta chains. On the authors' methods: A median of approximately 100,000 TCRs per sample was observed, with a range of 23,224 to 690,600. V, J and CDR3 annotation of the TCR reads was performed with the Decombinator software suite. Every sample was subsampled to the same number of TCRs (28,000) for the PS versus PT1 abundance plots. Expanded TCRs were defined as absent before sensitization and observed at least eight times at the 2-week time point. The public sequencing data were trimmed at Q25 with fastp and processed into clonotypes with MiXCR by TCRdb, which kept only in-frame beta chains. Each entry merges the rows of one CDR3 protein and shows their most common DNA and genes. These V and J calls originate from TCRdb's pipeline instead of the authors' own analysis. A total of 150,000 to 200,000 distinct CDR3 sequences appear in this sample, 24% of them only once. 2% to 2.5% of the sample lies in the top ten.

The sample's time point label is to be understood as: patch test 3, about 24 weeks after DPC sensitization. Taken with the paper, the label for treatment or condition translates to: therapeutic diphenylcyclopropenone sensitization with weekly scalp DPC. Blood at each patch-test visit was drawn before the patch test was applied. Patients were eligible if aged 18 to 70, diagnosed with alopecia and judged suitable for DPC therapy, and pregnant patients were excluded. Total RNA was extracted from unfractionated whole blood collected in Tempus Blood RNA tubes. The germline V gene specifies MNHEY as CDR1 and SVGEGT as CDR2. The CDR3 runs 15 amino acids, cysteine and phenylalanine included. The sequence is cut down to CDR3 DNA, 45 bases in frame from base 1. V trim: 6 bases; J trim: 11 bases; unmatched bases: 14. As to this clonotype: Its antigen is currently not known. Per-base quality was not reported, and no clone a single base away is much larger than it.

Recombination connected TRBV6-2 or TRBV6-3 to TRBJ1-5; 9 bases in between match TRBD1. The input for sequencing was whole blood, taken in connection with sensitization to the hapten diphenylcyclopropenone (DPC). This clonotype was obtained from a woman in her forties with alopecia areata. Some clones in this sample may be carry-over from other donors' samples. The DNA reads TGTGCCAGCAGCTTCTCGGGACAGGGTTTCGCGGCCCAGCATTTT. The encoded protein is CASSFSGQGFAAQHF.